This TCR beta chain was sequenced for a study of shared clonotypes between healthy human individuals. The junction had 5 bases not matched to a gene; V was cut back by 4 bases and J by 6 bases. The CDR3 length is 14 residues. Germline assignment: CDR1 MNHEY and CDR2 SMNVEV (reference sequence). Method: immunoSEQ multiplex PCR; TCRdb's copy keeps in-frame clones and lacks some. Found here are under 350,000 clones, about nine tenths of them singletons; the top ten hold roughly 17%. The sequenced material came from memory CD8+ T cells sorted from blood. Subset here: CD45RO+ cells pooled with CCR7-negative TemRA cells. This chain joins TRBV27 and TRBJ2-1; 8 nucleotides match TRBD2. This receptor was taken from a young man in good health. The CDR3 region has the DNA TGTGCCAGCAGTTCCGGGACTAGGGGCAATGAGCAGTTCTTC. Amino acids: CASSSGTRGNEQFF.